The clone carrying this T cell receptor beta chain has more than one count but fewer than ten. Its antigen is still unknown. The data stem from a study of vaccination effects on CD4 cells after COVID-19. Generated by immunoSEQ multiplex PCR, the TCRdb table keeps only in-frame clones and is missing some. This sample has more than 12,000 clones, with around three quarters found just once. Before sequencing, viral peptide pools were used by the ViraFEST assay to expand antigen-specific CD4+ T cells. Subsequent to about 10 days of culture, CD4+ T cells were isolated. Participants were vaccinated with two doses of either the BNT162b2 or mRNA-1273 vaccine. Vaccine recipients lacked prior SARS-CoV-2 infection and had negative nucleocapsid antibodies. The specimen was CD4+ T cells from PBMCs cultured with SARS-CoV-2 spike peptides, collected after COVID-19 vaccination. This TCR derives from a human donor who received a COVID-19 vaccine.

Here the CDR3 DNA reads TGTGCCAGCAGTTTATTGGCCGGGAACCTCGTTAACTATGGCTACACCTTC. It is translated as CASSLLAGNLVNYGYTF. The chain recombines TRBV27 with TRBJ1-2; D gene uncertain. The CDR3 has 17 residues. Per the germline V gene, CDR1 is MNHEY and CDR2 is SMNVEV (reference sequence). The ends were cut back, 1 base at V and 1 base at J, with 16 bases in the middle.